In this sample, the clone carrying this T cell receptor beta chain turned up a few times. TCRdb processed the 5' RACE reads anew with MiXCR; each CDR3 protein has one entry. Of approximately 85,000 distinct CDR3 sequences listed, roughly 14% are singletons. The sample originates from a study of T cells after yellow fever vaccination. Study-wide results and limits: Detected again after the booster were most primary-vaccination clones, at 96% CD4 and 80% to 90% CD8.

Losses at the gene ends were 7 bases for V and 5 bases for J; bases not matched to a gene: 8. Germline V CDR1 and CDR2: MNHNS, SASEGT. This CDR3 region has 14 residues. This receptor was identified in a man aged 18 to 29 who received the YFV17D yellow fever vaccine. The rearrangement joins TRBV6-1 to TRBJ2-1; 7 bases are shared with TRBD1. The input for sequencing was CD8+ T cells not binding an NS4B(214-222) dextramer, sorted from PBMCs, taken roughly 23 days after the first yellow fever vaccination. In DNA, the CDR3 is TGTGCCAGCACCTACCTGGGACAGCACAATGAGCAGTTCTTC. It yields the protein CASTYLGQHNEQFF.